These 21 T cell receptor beta chains originate from one sample sequenced in a study of human T cells and chemical hapten exposure. TCRdb re-analysed the RACE reads in MiXCR, keeping a single row per CDR3 protein. The sample shows about 400,000 distinct CDR3 sequences, over 6% of them seen only once. As for time point: patch test 2, 6 weeks after DPC sensitization. As for treatment: therapeutic diphenylcyclopropenone sensitization with weekly scalp DPC. Specimen: whole blood, collected in connection with sensitization to the hapten diphenylcyclopropenone (DPC). The receptors stem from a woman aged 18-29 years with alopecia areata. Some clones in this sample may be carry-over from other donors' samples.

The table lists this clonotype with a few counts. The chain joins TRBV5-1 to TRBJ2-2; a possible D gene is TRBD2 (5 bases). Deletions cut 3 bases from V and 8 bases from J, with 14 bases between. This CDR3 is built from 14 residues. Looked up from germline, CDR1 is SGHRS and CDR2 is YFSETQ. The CDR3: CASSSGMRAGELFF. The DNA of the CDR3 is TGCGCCAGCAGCTCGGGCATGCGGGCAGGGGAGCTGTTTTTT. Looking up the rest from reference TRBV5-1 and TRBJ2-2 gives the full variable domain: KAGVTQTPRYLIKTRGQQVTLSCSPISGHRSVSWYQQTPGQGLQFLFEYFSETQRNKGNFPGRFSGRQFSNSRSEMNVSTLELGDSALYLCASSSGMRAGELFFGEGSRLTVL.

This clonotype was found many times. V and J are TRBV7-6 and TRBJ1-1; weak D call: TRBD1 (6 bases). This CDR3 contains 15 residues. Germline values: CDR1 SGHVS, CDR2 FNYEAQ. V lost 3 bases and J lost 0, with 11 bases in between. CDR3 nucleotides: TGTGCCAGCAGCTTCCGGACAGAAATGAACACTGAAGCTTTCTTT. It encodes CASSFRTEMNTEAFF.

The table lists this clonotype with many counts. The chain links TRBV9 to TRBJ2-5; 7 nucleotides match TRBD2. V gave up 0 bases and J gave up 1 base; unmatched junction bases: 9. Germline CDR1 is SGDLS and CDR2 is YYNGEE. The length of the CDR3 is 17 residues. CDR3 nucleotide sequence: TGTGCCAGCAGCGTAGGTTCGGCGGGGGTTGGCCAAGAGACCCAGTACTTC. Its translation is CASSVGSAGVGQETQYF.

The sample holds many counts of this clonotype. The chain combines TRBV6-5 with TRBJ2-1; TRBD2 agrees at 11 bases. J gave up 3 bases and V 5 bases, and 9 bases lay outside the gene matches. This CDR3 region has 17 residues. Germline loops: CDR1 MNHEY, CDR2 SVGAGI. The CDR3 bases are TGTGCCAGCAGTAAAACTAGCGGGGGAGCAGTCTACAATGAGCAGTTCTTC. Its translation: CASSKTSGGAVYNEQFF.

This clonotype was counted a few times. The rearrangement links TRBV5-1 to TRBJ2-2; D unresolved. CDR3 length: 13 amino acids. Germline V gives CDR1 SGHRS, CDR2 YFSETQ. The V and J ends lost 0 bases and 6 bases respectively, with 6 bases between them. CDR3 sequence (DNA): TGCGCCAGCAGCTTGGCGGCAGCCGGGGAGCTGTTTTTT. It is translated as CASSLAAAGELFF.

The chain uses TRBV29-1 and TRBJ2-1; TRBD2 matches at 9 bases. The J segment lost 0 bases and the V segment lost 6 bases, leaving 3 bases of the junction unmatched. Germline V CDR1 and CDR2: SQVTM, ANQGSEA. This CDR3 contains 14 residues. CDR3 region: CSVLAGSSYNEQFF. Written as DNA, the CDR3 is TGCAGCGTGCTAGCGGGGAGCTCCTACAATGAGCAGTTCTTC.

V is TRBV6-1 and J is TRBJ1-3, with D hard to call. The CDR3 totals 13 residues. Germline V gene data show CDR1 as MNHNS and CDR2 as SASEGT. The V and J ends lost 3 bases and 0 bases respectively, with 3 bases between them. The CDR3 loop reads CASSDVSGNTIYF. CDR3 DNA sequence: TGTGCCAGCAGTGACGTCTCTGGAAACACCATATATTTT.

With respect to this clonotype: One end of the junction is discordant with germline, which a read error may explain. The genes are TRBV7-9 and TRBJ1-2, with D unclear. Germline V gene data show CDR1 as SEHNR and CDR2 as FQNEAQ (reference sequence). The CDR3 runs to 16 residues. The CDR3 loop is CASSPGPKELNYGYSF. CDR3 nucleotide sequence: TGTGCCAGCAGCCCGGGCCCGAAAGAACTGAACTATGGCTACAGCTTC.

This clonotype was detected a few times. V and J are TRBV3-1 and TRBJ2-1; 11 nucleotides agree with TRBD2. CDR3 size: 19 residues. J lost 4 bases, V lost 0 bases, and 11 bases had no gene match. Germline values: CDR1 LGHDT, CDR2 YNNKEL (reference sequence). CDR3 loop: CASSQDRWASGGKYNEQFF. The CDR3 region has the DNA TGTGCCAGCAGCCAAGATCGGTGGGCTAGCGGGGGGAAGTACAATGAGCAGTTCTTC.

This clonotype was seen a few times. This rearrangement joins TRBV5-1 to TRBJ2-7; D not resolved. Trimming cost V 0 bases and J 1 base, with 8 bases left between them. From germline, CDR1 is SGHRS and CDR2 YFSETQ. This CDR3 is 14 amino acids long. For the CDR3, the DNA is TGCGCCAGCAGCTTGGCGTCCAGGTCCTACGAGCAGTACTTC. Amino acid sequence: CASSLASRSYEQYF.

This clonotype was seen at least ten times. V and J are TRBV29-1 and TRBJ2-7; 9 bases are shared with TRBD2. V shed 0 bases and J 5 bases; nucleotides not matched to a gene: 8. Looked up from germline, CDR1 is SQVTM and CDR2 is ANQGSEA. This CDR3 has 15 residues. CDR3 sequence: CSVEDGLAGSNEQYF. Here the CDR3 DNA reads TGCAGCGTTGAAGATGGGCTAGCGGGGAGCAACGAGCAGTACTTC.

The table lists this clonotype with a few counts. The rearrangement links TRBV21-1 to TRBJ2-7; TRBD1, as called in the table, went unchecked against the DNA. TRBV21-1 is an annotated pseudogene. The CDR3 is 15 amino acids. In DNA, the CDR3 is TGTGCCAGCAGCAAAGGCCCAGGGCGCGCCTACGAGCAGTACTTC. Its translation is CASSKGPGRAYEQYF.

This clonotype was recorded a few times. The chain combines TRBV10-3 with TRBJ2-7; D is unresolved. Germline V CDR1 and CDR2: ENHRY, SYGVKD. V lost 5 bases to trimming and J lost 3 bases, with 5 bases between them. The CDR3 loop spans 11 amino acids. The CDR3 sequence is CAISWGYEQYF. In DNA form, the CDR3 reads TGTGCCATCAGTTGGGGCTACGAGCAGTACTTC.

The J gene is TRBJ1-5, the V gene TRBV6-6; 10 nucleotides agree with TRBD1. V gave up 5 bases and J gave up 6 bases; unmatched junction bases: 7. Germline V gene lookup returns CDR1 MNHNY and CDR2 SVGAGI (reference sequence). This CDR3 has 15 residues. The chain's CDR3 is CASSTGQGLRQPQHF. The CDR3 bases are TGTGCCAGCAGTACGGGACAGGGGCTTCGTCAGCCCCAGCATTTT.

This clonotype was seen many times. An end of the junction does not agree with germline; a read error may underlie this. The CDR3 loop is CASSPYPGHQTTVF. In DNA, the CDR3 is TGTGCCAGCAGTCCGTATCCGGGACACCAAACGACCGTCTTC. V is TRBV2 and J is TRBJ1-2; possibly TRBD1 for D (6 bases). This CDR3 contains 14 residues. Germline values: CDR1 SNHLY, CDR2 FYNNEI.

This clonotype was detected a few times. The chain has TRBV6-2 or TRBV6-3 and TRBJ2-2; no clear D. Deletions cut 3 bases from V and 0 bases from J, with 8 bases between. This CDR3 has 15 amino acids. CDR1 is MNHEY and CDR2 is SVGEGT in the germline V gene. The CDR3 sequence: CASSYLTANTGELFF. The CDR3 DNA follows: TGTGCCAGCAGTTATTTGACGGCGAACACCGGGGAGCTGTTTTTT.

The DNA for the CDR3 is TGTGCCAGCAGCTCCCGAGACAGGCGGAACACTGAAGCTTTCTTT. This gives the protein CASSSRDRRNTEAFF. The J gene is TRBJ1-1, the V gene TRBV7-9; D perhaps matches TRBD1 (6 bases). Germline assignment: CDR1 SEHNR and CDR2 FQNEAQ (reference sequence). The CDR3 runs to 15 residues. Between the trimmed V and J ends, which lost 4 bases and 1 base, there was a span of 13 bases. Full variable domain (rest looked up from reference TRBV7-9 and TRBJ1-1): DTGVSQNPRHKITKRGQNVTFRCDPISEHNRLYWYRQTLGQGPEFLTYFQNEAQLEKSRLLSDRFSAERPKGSFSTLEIQRTEQGDSAMYLCASSSRDRRNTEAFFGQGTRLTVV.

This clonotype appeared many times. The rearrangement uses TRBV20-1 and TRBJ1-2, with TRBD1 matching over 7 bases. V shed 3 bases and J 8 bases; nucleotides not matched to a gene: 12. CDR3 length: 14 residues. Per germline, CDR1 DFQATT and CDR2 SNEGSKA (reference sequence). For the CDR3, the DNA is TGCAGTGCTAGTCCTTTAGACAGGGAAAGCGGCTACACCTTC. This encodes CSASPLDRESGYTF.

The J gene is TRBJ2-1, the V gene TRBV27; D possibly corresponds to TRBD1 (5 bases). This CDR3 region has 15 residues. The V gene's germline CDR1 is MNHEY and CDR2 SMNVEV (reference sequence). V was cut by 1 base and J by 4 bases, with 11 bases left in between. The CDR3 DNA follows: TGTGCCAGCAGTTTATTAGGGGCGGAGTACAATGAGCAGTTCTTC. Amino acid sequence: CASSLLGAEYNEQFF.

As DNA, the CDR3 is TGTGCCAGCAGCTTAGGTCGGACTAGCACAGATACGCAGTATTTT. Its protein is CASSLGRTSTDTQYF. The chain carries TRBV7-9 and TRBJ2-3; tentative D call: TRBD2 (5 bases). CDR1 and CDR2 (germline): SEHNR, FQNEAQ (reference sequence). The CDR3 spans 15 residues. Between the trimmed V and J ends, which lost 1 base and 0 bases, there was a span of 8 bases.

This clonotype was recorded at least ten times. This chain links TRBV27 with TRBJ1-1, with D maybe TRBD1 (5 bases). This CDR3 is built from 14 residues. Per the germline V gene, CDR1 is MNHEY and CDR2 is SMNVEV (reference sequence). The germline V and J ends were trimmed by 8 bases and 0 bases, with 13 bases remaining between them. The CDR3 coding sequence is TGTGCCAGCCGCACGTTCAGGGTGAACACTGAAGCTTTCTTT. Its protein product is CASRTFRVNTEAFF.